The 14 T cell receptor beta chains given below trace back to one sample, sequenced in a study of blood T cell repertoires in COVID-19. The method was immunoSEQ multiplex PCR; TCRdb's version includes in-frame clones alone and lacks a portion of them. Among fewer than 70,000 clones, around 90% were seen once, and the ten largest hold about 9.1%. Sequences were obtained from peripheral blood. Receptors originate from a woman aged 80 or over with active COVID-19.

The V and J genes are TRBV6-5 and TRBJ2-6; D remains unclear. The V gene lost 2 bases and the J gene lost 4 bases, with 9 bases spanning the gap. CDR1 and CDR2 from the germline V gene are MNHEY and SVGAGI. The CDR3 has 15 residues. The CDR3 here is CASSYGHRGANVLTF. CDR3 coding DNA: TGTGCCAGCAGTTACGGTCATCGGGGGGCCAACGTCCTGACTTTC.

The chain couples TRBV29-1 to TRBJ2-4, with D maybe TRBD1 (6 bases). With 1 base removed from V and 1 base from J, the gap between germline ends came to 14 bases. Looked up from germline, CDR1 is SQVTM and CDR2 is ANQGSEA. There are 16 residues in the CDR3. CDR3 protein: CSVEADPGAAKNIQYF. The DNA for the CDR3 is TGCAGCGTTGAAGCGGACCCAGGGGCGGCCAAAAACATTCAGTACTTC.

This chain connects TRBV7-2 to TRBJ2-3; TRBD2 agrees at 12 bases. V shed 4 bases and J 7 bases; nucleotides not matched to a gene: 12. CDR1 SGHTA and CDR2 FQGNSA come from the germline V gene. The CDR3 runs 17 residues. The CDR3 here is CASSSGLAGGLGNTQYF. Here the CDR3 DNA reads TGTGCCAGCAGCTCTGGGCTAGCGGGGGGGCTTGGCAATACGCAGTATTTT.

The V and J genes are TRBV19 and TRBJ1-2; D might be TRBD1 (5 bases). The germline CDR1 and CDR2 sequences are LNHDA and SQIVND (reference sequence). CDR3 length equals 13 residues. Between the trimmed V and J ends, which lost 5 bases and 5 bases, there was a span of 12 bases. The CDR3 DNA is TGTGCCAGTAGTGGGTGGGGCAGGTATGGCTACACCTTC. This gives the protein CASSGWGRYGYTF.

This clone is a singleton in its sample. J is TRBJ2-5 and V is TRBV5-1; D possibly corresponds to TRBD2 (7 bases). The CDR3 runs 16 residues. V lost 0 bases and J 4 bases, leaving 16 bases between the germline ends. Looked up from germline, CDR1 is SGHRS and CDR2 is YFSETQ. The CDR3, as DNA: TGCGCCAGCAGCTTGGATGTACAGGGAGGGCGAGAGACCCAGTACTTC. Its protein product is CASSLDVQGGRETQYF.

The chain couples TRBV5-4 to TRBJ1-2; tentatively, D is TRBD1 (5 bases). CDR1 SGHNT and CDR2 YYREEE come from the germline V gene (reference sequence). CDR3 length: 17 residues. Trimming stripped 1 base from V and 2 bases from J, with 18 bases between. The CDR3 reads CASSLNRGSAGNYGYTF. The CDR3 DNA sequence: TGTGCCAGCAGCTTGAACCGGGGCAGTGCGGGGAACTATGGCTACACCTTC.

CDR3 sequence reads: CAWSLQGNQPQHF. CDR3 nucleotides: TGTGCCTGGAGTCTACAGGGCAATCAGCCCCAGCATTTT. The chain links TRBV30 to TRBJ1-5; tentatively, D is TRBD1 (5 bases). The CDR3 sequence is 13 residues long. Per the germline V gene, CDR1 is GTSNPN and CDR2 is SVGIG (reference sequence). Trimming cost V 2 bases and J 2 bases, with 7 bases left between them.

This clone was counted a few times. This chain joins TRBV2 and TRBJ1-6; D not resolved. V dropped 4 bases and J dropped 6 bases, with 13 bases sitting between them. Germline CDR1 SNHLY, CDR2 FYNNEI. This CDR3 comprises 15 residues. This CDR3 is CASSGSDFGNSPLHF. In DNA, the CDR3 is TGTGCCAGCAGTGGGTCGGACTTTGGTAATTCACCCCTCCACTTT.

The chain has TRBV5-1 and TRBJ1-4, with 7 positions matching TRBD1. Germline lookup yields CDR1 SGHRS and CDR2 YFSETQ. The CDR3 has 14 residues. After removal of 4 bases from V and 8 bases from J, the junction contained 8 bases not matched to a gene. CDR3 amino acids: CASSRGGGNEKLFF. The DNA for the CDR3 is TGCGCCAGCAGCCGTGGAGGGGGCAACGAAAAACTGTTTTTT.

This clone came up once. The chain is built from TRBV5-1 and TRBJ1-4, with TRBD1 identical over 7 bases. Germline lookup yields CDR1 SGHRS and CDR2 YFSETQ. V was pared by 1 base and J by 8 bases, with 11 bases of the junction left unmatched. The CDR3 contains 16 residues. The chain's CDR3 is CASSLLETGSREKLFF. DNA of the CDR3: TGCGCCAGCAGCTTGTTGGAGACAGGGTCACGCGAAAAACTGTTTTTT.

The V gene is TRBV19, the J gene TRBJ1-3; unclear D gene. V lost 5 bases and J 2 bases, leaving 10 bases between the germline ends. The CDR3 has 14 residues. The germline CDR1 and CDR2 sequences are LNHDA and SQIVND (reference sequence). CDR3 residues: CASSLLIPGNTIYF. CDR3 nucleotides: TGTGCCAGTAGTCTACTGATACCTGGAAACACCATATATTTT. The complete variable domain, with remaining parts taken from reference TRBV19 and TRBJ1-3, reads DGGITQSPKYLFRKEGQNVTLSCEQNLNHDAMYWYRQDPGQGLRLIYYSQIVNDFQKGDIAEGYSVSREKKESFPLTVTSAQKNPTAFYLCASSLLIPGNTIYFGEGSWLTVV.

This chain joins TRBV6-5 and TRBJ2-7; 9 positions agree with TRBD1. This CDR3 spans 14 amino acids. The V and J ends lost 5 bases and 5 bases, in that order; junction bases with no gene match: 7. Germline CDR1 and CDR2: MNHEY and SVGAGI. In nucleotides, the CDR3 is TGTGCCAGCAGTCCCCGGACAGGGGCGCACGAGCAGTACTTC. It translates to CASSPRTGAHEQYF.

CDR3 nucleotide sequence: TGTGCCATCAGTCTGACTAGCGGGGGACCCAATGAGCAGTTCTTC. It translates to CAISLTSGGPNEQFF. The V call is TRBV10-3, the J call TRBJ2-1; 12 nucleotides match TRBD2. The germline V gene has CDR1 ENHRY and CDR2 SYGVKD. The CDR3 length is 15 residues. Trimming removed 5 bases from V and 6 bases from J; junction bases left unmatched: 5.

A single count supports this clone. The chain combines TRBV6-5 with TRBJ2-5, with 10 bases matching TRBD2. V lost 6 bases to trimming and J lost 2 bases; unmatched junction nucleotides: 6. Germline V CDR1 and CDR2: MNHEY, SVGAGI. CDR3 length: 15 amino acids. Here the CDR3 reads CASSVGLAVQETQYF. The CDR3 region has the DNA TGTGCCAGCAGCGTTGGACTAGCGGTACAAGAGACCCAGTACTTC.